The next 17 T cell receptor beta chains were all read from a single sample in a study of blood T cell repertoires in COVID-19. Here immunoSEQ multiplex PCR was the method, and the copy in TCRdb shows in-frame clones only, minus some. The table records roughly 53,000 clones, just over 85% of them present only once. Sequenced input: peripheral blood. All receptors derive from a man aged 80 or over with acute or convalescent COVID-19.

The genes are TRBV11-3 and TRBJ2-5, with 13 bases aligning to TRBD2. Germline V CDR1 and CDR2: SGHNT, YENEEA. The CDR3 extends over 15 amino acids. The V and J ends lost 6 bases and 1 base, in that order; junction bases with no gene match: 2. The CDR3: CASRRTSGGQETQYF. The CDR3 DNA reads as TGTGCCAGCAGGCGGACTAGCGGGGGCCAAGAGACCCAGTACTTC.

J is TRBJ2-5 and V is TRBV5-1; 8 nucleotides agree with TRBD1. CDR1 SGHRS and CDR2 YFSETQ come from the germline V gene. J gave up 4 bases and V 1 base, and 6 bases lay outside the gene matches. The CDR3 extends over 15 amino acids. CDR3 in amino acids: CASSLMTGVGETQYF. DNA of the CDR3: TGCGCCAGCAGCTTGATGACAGGGGTCGGAGAGACCCAGTACTTC.

The rearrangement uses TRBV7-9 and TRBJ2-3, with TRBD2 matching 8 bases. Unmatched junction bases numbered 5, after V lost 1 base and J lost 2 bases. Germline values: CDR1 SEHNR, CDR2 FQNEAQ (reference sequence). The CDR3 sequence is 16 residues long. The CDR3 nucleotides are TGTGCCAGCAGCTTAGACGCTAGCGGGCTCACAGATACGCAGTATTTT. This gives the protein CASSLDASGLTDTQYF.

The gene calls are TRBV2 and TRBJ2-3; D might be TRBD2 (6 bases). Between the trimmed V and J ends, which lost 10 bases and 0 bases, there was a span of 14 bases. Looked up from germline, CDR1 is SNHLY and CDR2 is FYNNEI. This CDR3 spans 14 amino acids. The CDR3 region has the DNA TGTGCCACCCCTGGCGGGGAAAGCACAGATACGCAGTATTTT. It translates to CATPGGESTDTQYF.

V is TRBV21-1 and J is TRBJ2-2; the table's D gene call, TRBD1, was not cross checked with the DNA. TRBV21-1 is flagged as a pseudogene. The CDR3 runs to 17 residues. Here the CDR3 DNA reads TGTGCCAGCAGCAAATGCGCGCCCACAGGGGACACCGGGGAGCTGTTTTTT. The encoded protein is CASSKCAPTGDTGELFF.

V and J are TRBV3-1 (or the pseudogene TRBV3-2) and TRBJ2-3, with 11 nucleotides matching TRBD2. The junction had 8 bases not matched to a gene; V was cut back by 4 bases and J by 5 bases. In germline, CDR1 is LGHDT, CDR2 YNNKEL (reference sequence). This CDR3 region has 16 residues. CDR3 region: CASSRSSGGFKDTQYF. In DNA form, the CDR3 reads TGTGCCAGCAGCCGATCTAGCGGGGGGTTTAAAGATACGCAGTATTTT.

CDR3: CASSYSPGREEKLFF. CDR3 nucleotide sequence: TGTGCCAGCAGTTACTCTCCAGGAAGGGAGGAAAAACTGTTTTTT. The chain links TRBV6-5 to TRBJ1-4; no clear D gene. Germline V gives CDR1 MNHEY, CDR2 SVGAGI. The V end was cut by 0 bases, the J end by 8 bases, with 13 bases between. The CDR3 spans 15 residues.

This clone appeared once. The chain is built from TRBV18 and TRBJ2-7; possible D gene TRBD1, 6 bases. The CDR3 runs 13 residues. Germline loops: CDR1 KGHSH, CDR2 LQKENI. The V end was cut by 3 bases, the J end by 3 bases, with 9 bases between. CDR3 region: CASSPGQNYEQYF. DNA for the CDR3: TGTGCCAGCTCACCCGGACAGAACTACGAGCAGTACTTC.

V usage is TRBV19 and J usage is TRBJ1-1; possibly TRBD1 for D (5 bases). V lost 7 bases and J 4 bases, leaving 16 bases between the germline ends. The CDR3 totals 14 residues. The germline CDR1 and CDR2 sequences are LNHDA and SQIVND (reference sequence). DNA of the CDR3: TGTGCCAGTACCCCCGTTGGGGGGATCACTGAAGCTTTCTTT. Translation gives CASTPVGGITEAFF. Looking up the rest from reference TRBV19 and TRBJ1-1 gives the full variable domain: DGGITQSPKYLFRKEGQNVTLSCEQNLNHDAMYWYRQDPGQGLRLIYYSQIVNDFQKGDIAEGYSVSREKKESFPLTVTSAQKNPTAFYLCASTPVGGITEAFFGQGTRLTVV.

V usage is TRBV19 and J usage is TRBJ2-2; possible D gene TRBD1, 8 bases. Germline CDR1 and CDR2: LNHDA and SQIVND (reference sequence). Trimming shortened V by 1 base and J by 3 bases, and 12 bases separated the two germline ends. The CDR3 loop spans 16 amino acids. The CDR3: CASSIATGGDTGELFF. Here the CDR3 DNA reads TGTGCCAGTAGTATAGCCACAGGGGGGGACACCGGGGAGCTGTTTTTT.

The V gene is TRBV30, the J gene TRBJ2-7, with D perhaps TRBD2 (5 bases). The CDR3 spans 14 residues. Trimming stripped 3 bases from V and 1 base from J, with 13 bases between. CDR1 is GTSNPN and CDR2 is SVGIG in the germline V gene (reference sequence). The CDR3 is CAWRDSGGSYEQYF. CDR3 nucleotide sequence: TGTGCCTGGAGGGACTCTGGCGGGTCCTACGAGCAGTACTTC.

CDR3 loop: CASSTGVAGYTF. CDR3 nucleotides: TGCGCCAGCAGCACAGGGGTTGCTGGCTACACCTTC. The genes are TRBV5-1 and TRBJ1-2; 7 bases line up with TRBD1. The CDR3 spans 12 residues. With 4 bases clipped from V and 7 bases from J, the junction kept 4 bases outside the gene matches. Germline CDR1 and CDR2: SGHRS and YFSETQ.

Only one count was recorded for this clone. This sequence joins TRBV3-1 (or the pseudogene TRBV3-2) and TRBJ1-1; 7 nucleotides match TRBD1. After removal of 5 bases from V and 7 bases from J, the junction contained 4 bases not matched to a gene. The CDR3 runs to 12 residues. Per the germline V gene, CDR1 is LGHDT and CDR2 is YNNKEL (reference sequence). The CDR3 sequence is CASSWTGLEAFF. CDR3 coding DNA: TGTGCCAGCAGCTGGACAGGCCTTGAAGCTTTCTTT.

This chain joins TRBV19 and TRBJ1-5; 7 bases line up with TRBD1. The germline gives CDR1 LNHDA, CDR2 SQIVND (reference sequence). Trimming took 5 bases from V and 2 from J; bases not matched to a gene: 12. This CDR3 has 17 amino acids. CDR3 nucleotides: TGTGCCAGTAGTTCTTGGCAGGGGGGAACACGCAATCAGCCCCAGCATTTT. Translating it yields CASSSWQGGTRNQPQHF.

This chain joins TRBV7-2 and TRBJ2-3; no definite D call. V lost 3 bases, J lost 2 bases, and 15 bases lay in between. Per the germline V gene, CDR1 is SGHTA and CDR2 is FQGNSA. This CDR3 comprises 16 residues. CDR3 loop: CASSFAAASPTDTQYF. The DNA of the CDR3 is TGTGCCAGCAGCTTTGCCGCGGCCTCCCCCACAGATACGCAGTATTTT.

This chain uses TRBV6-5 with TRBJ1-2, with 7 bases that match TRBD1. The ends lost 6 bases at V and 2 bases at J; junction bases unmatched: 6. Per germline, CDR1 MNHEY and CDR2 SVGAGI. The CDR3 is made up of 14 amino acids. The CDR3 is CASRRRQGNYGYTF. The CDR3 bases are TGTGCCAGCAGGAGGAGACAGGGAAACTATGGCTACACCTTC.

The chain links TRBV5-1 to TRBJ2-5; a possible D gene is TRBD2 (5 bases). Trimming left V 4 bases short and J 5 bases short, with 15 bases between. This CDR3 is built from 14 residues. Germline V lookup: CDR1 SGHRS, CDR2 YFSETQ. CDR3 nucleotide sequence: TGCGCCAGCAGCCCAGGAGGACTGGCGGAGACCCAGTACTTC. It is translated as CASSPGGLAETQYF.